This T cell receptor beta chain is drawn from a study of blood T cell repertoires in COVID-19. Assay: immunoSEQ multiplex PCR; the TCRdb copy retains only in-frame clones and omits some. This sample has 81,000 or so clones, with roughly 80% found just once. Germline CDR1 LGHDT, CDR2 YNNKEL (reference sequence). CDR3 length equals 15 residues. Trimming cost V 5 bases and J 2 bases, with 13 bases left between them. The sample consisted of peripheral blood. The chain has TRBV3-1 (or the pseudogene TRBV3-2) and TRBJ1-3, with a tentative D call TRBD1 (6 bases). The receptor was derived from a woman in her 70s with active or convalescent COVID-19. The CDR3 region has the DNA TGTGCCAGCAGCTCTAGGGGGGGAACTGGAAACACCATATATTTT. Translated, it gives CASSSRGGTGNTIYF.